This T cell receptor (beta chain) was obtained from a study of blood T cell repertoires in COVID-19 (dated by TCRdb to the early 2020s). As for the study more broadly: Collaborator samples came from the United States, Italy and Spain and covered acute and convalescent phases of COVID-19. The material from the prospective study consisted of cDNA or gDNA derived from T cells, B-cell-depleted T cells, or PBMCs. Subjects who had been exposed to COVID-19, were actively infected with it, or had recovered from it provided the deeply sampled blood TCRbeta repertoires that made up the dataset. The repertoires were released in a freely available public database meant as a resource for research on the immune response to SARS-CoV-2. The samples were drawn from the first 160 participants of the ongoing ImmuneRACE study and from over a thousand subjects provided by 6 global collaborators. Sample metadata almost always included a de-identified subject ID, COVID-19 status, age in years and sex. Where available, HLA class I and class II types were taken from metadata supplied by the sample provider and were not determined by assay-based typing. Broader findings and caveats from the paper: How much clinical and demographic metadata was included differed by source and by participant, and the metadata was provided uncurated.

To note about this clone: Which antigen it targets is not known. The input lacks base qualities; no much larger clone sits a single base away.

V is pared back by 0 bases and J by 8 bases, with 14 bases lying between the germline termini. The germline V gene (reference sequence) gives CDR1 as SGHKS and CDR2 as YYEKEE. Taken from cysteine to phenylalanine, the CDR3 has 15 residues. The only DNA kept is the CDR3, 45 bases in frame from the first base. One collaborating source in Seattle enrolled patients while the patients were actively infected and followed the patients over time throughout the course of disease. Each collaborating institution followed its own protocols to collect whole blood in K2EDTA tubes. For TCRbeta analysis, collaborators shipped samples in one of three forms: frozen whole blood, isolated PBMCs, or DNA extracted from either of those sample types. TCRbeta CDR3 regions were amplified from genomic DNA using the immunoSEQ Assay, a bias-controlled multiplex PCR. The authors processed their data as follows. The number of nucleated cells in each sample was estimated by amplification of reference gene primers within the assay. Sequence reads were collapsed and filtered to measure the absolute abundance of every unique TCRbeta CDR3 rearrangement. For each sample, productive Simpson clonality was calculated as the square root of Simpson's diversity index across productive rearrangements. The immuneACCESS repertoire file appears here via TCRdb, limited to in-frame rearrangements. These files lack a portion of the clones; in checked studies, under half of the deficit traces to unresolved V genes, and the cause of the others is not known. V, J and clone size were drawn from that table, and D and trimming were deduced from the DNA. Recorded for this sample are fewer than 250,000 clones; around 80% of them occurred a single time. More than 9% of the sample is taken by the ten largest.

The sample comprised peripheral blood. This receptor was taken from an elderly woman with COVID-19, enrolled during active disease. The chain couples TRBV5-5 to TRBJ1-4; possibly the D gene is TRBD1, per 5 matching bases. The nucleotide sequence reads TGTGCCAGCAGCTTGGGGGGTCAGGGAGGCGAAAAACTGTTTTTT. It encodes CASSLGGQGGEKLFF.